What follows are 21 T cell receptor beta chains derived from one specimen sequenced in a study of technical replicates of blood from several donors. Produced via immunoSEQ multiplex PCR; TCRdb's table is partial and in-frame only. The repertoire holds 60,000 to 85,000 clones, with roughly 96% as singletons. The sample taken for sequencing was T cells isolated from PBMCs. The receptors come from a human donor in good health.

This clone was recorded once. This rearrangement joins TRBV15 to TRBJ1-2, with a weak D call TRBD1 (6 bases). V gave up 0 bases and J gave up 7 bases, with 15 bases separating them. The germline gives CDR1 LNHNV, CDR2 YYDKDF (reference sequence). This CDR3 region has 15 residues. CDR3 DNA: TGTGCCACCAGCAGAGATGTAGGCAGGGGTTTTGGCTACACCTTC. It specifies CATSRDVGRGFGYTF.

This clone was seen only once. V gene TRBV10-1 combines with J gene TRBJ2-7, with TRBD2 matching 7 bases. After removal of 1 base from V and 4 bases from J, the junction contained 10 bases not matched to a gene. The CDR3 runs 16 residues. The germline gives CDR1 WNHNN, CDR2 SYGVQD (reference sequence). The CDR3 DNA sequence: TGCGCCAGCAGTGAGTATCCCGGGACTACTTCATACGAGCAGTACTTC. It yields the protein CASSEYPGTTSYEQYF.

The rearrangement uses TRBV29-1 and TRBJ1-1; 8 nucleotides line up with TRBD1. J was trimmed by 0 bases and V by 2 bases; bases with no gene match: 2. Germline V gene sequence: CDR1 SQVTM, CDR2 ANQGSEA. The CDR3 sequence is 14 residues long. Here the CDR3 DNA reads TGCAGCGTTGAACAGGGGGCAGTGAACACTGAAGCTTTCTTT. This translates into CSVEQGAVNTEAFF.

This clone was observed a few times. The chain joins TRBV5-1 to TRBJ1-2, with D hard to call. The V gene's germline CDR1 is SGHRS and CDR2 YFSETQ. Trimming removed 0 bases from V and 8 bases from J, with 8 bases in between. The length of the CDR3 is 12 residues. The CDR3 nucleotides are TGCGCCAGCAGCTTGGCCCGGGAAGGCTACACCTTC. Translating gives CASSLAREGYTF.

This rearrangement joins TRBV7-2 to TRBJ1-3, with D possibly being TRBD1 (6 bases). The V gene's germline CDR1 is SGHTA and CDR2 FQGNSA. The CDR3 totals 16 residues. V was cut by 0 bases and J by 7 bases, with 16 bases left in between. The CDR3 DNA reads TGTGCCAGCAGCTTAGCCTATACAGGGAAGGGGAACACCATATATTTT. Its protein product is CASSLAYTGKGNTIYF.

DNA of the CDR3: TGCGCCAGCAGCCCAGAATCCTTGGGGAGTAATTACGAGCAGTACTTC. It yields the protein CASSPESLGSNYEQYF. This sequence joins TRBV5-1 and TRBJ2-7; weak D call: TRBD2 (5 bases). Trimming stripped 4 bases from V and 4 bases from J, with 21 bases between. CDR3 length equals 16 residues. Germline V CDR1 and CDR2: SGHRS, YFSETQ.

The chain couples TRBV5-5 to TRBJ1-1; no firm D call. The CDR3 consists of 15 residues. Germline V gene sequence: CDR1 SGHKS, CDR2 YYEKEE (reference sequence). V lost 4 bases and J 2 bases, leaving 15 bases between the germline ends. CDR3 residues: CASSRVGQTNTEAFF. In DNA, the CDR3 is TGTGCCAGCAGCAGAGTAGGTCAGACTAACACTGAAGCTTTCTTT.

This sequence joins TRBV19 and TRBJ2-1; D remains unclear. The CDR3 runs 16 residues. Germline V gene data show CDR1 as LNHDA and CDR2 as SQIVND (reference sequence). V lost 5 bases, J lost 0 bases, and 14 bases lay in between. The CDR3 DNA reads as TGTGCCAGTAGTCCTGACGGGTTAGGCTCCTACAATGAGCAGTTCTTC. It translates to CASSPDGLGSYNEQFF.

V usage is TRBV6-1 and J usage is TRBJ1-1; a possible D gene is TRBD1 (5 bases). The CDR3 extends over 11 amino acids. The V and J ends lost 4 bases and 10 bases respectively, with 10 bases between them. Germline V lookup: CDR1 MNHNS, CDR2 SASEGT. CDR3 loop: CASSARRGAFF. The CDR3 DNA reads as TGTGCCAGCAGTGCGAGGAGGGGAGCTTTCTTT.

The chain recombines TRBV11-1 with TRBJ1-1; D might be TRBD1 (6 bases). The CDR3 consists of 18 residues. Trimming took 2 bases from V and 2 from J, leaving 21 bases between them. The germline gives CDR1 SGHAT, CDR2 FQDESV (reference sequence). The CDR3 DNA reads TGTGCCAGCAGCTTAAGGTCGGGGGGCGTAGGCCCAAACACTGAAGCTTTCTTT. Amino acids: CASSLRSGGVGPNTEAFF.

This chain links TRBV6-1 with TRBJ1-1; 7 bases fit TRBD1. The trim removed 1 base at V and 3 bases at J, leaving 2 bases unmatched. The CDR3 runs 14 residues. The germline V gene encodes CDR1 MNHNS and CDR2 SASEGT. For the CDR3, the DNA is TGTGCCAGCAGTGAAGGGACAGGCCACACTGAAGCTTTCTTT. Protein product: CASSEGTGHTEAFF.

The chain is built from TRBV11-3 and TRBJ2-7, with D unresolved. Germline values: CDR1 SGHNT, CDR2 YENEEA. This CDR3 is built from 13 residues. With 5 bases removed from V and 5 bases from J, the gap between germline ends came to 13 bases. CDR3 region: CASSPQREDEQYF. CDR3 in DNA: TGTGCCAGCAGCCCCCAACGAGAGGACGAGCAGTACTTC.

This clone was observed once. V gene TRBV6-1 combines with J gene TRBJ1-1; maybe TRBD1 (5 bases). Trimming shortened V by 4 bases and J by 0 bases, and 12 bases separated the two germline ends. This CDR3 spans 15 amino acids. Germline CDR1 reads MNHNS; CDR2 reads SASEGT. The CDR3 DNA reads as TGTGCCAGCAGTGGACAGCTACTAATGAACACTGAAGCTTTCTTT. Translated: CASSGQLLMNTEAFF.

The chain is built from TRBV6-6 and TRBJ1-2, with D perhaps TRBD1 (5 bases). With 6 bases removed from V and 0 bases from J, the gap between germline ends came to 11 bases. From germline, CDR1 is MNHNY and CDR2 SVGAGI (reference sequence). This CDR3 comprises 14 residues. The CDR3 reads CASSAQVANYGYTF. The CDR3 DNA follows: TGTGCCAGCAGCGCACAGGTAGCTAACTATGGCTACACCTTC.

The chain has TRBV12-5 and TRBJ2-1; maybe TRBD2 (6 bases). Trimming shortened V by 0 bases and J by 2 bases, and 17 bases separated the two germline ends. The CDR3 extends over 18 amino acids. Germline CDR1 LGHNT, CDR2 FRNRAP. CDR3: CASGLVPTGVWAYNEQFF. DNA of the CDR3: TGTGCTAGTGGTTTGGTACCGACGGGGGTGTGGGCCTACAATGAGCAGTTCTTC.

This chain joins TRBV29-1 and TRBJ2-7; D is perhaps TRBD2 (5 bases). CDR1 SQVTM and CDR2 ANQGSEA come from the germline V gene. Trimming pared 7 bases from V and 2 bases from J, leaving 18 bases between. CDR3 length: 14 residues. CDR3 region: CSAAEGRVAYEQYF. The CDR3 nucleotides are TGCAGCGCCGCCGAAGGGCGGGTTGCCTACGAGCAGTACTTC.

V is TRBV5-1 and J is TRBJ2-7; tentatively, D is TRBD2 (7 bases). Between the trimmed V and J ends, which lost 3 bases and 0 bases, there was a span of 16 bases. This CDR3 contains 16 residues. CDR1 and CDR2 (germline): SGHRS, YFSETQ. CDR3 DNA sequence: TGCGCCAGCAGCTCCAGGGGAGCGGGGTTCTCCTACGAGCAGTACTTC. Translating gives CASSSRGAGFSYEQYF. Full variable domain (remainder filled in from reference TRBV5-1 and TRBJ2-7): KAGVTQTPRYLIKTRGQQVTLSCSPISGHRSVSWYQQTPGQGLQFLFEYFSETQRNKGNFPGRFSGRQFSNSRSEMNVSTLELGDSALYLCASSSRGAGFSYEQYFGPGTRLTVT.

For the CDR3, the DNA is TGTGCCAGCAGTTTTCTCCTGGAGGCGGGCCCTTCCTACAATGAGCAGTTCTTC. As protein: CASSFLLEAGPSYNEQFF. The chain uses TRBV27 and TRBJ2-1, with D perhaps TRBD2 (5 bases). The CDR3 extends over 18 amino acids. Germline V gene lookup returns CDR1 MNHEY and CDR2 SMNVEV (reference sequence). The V gene lost 3 bases and the J gene lost 1 base, with 19 bases spanning the gap.

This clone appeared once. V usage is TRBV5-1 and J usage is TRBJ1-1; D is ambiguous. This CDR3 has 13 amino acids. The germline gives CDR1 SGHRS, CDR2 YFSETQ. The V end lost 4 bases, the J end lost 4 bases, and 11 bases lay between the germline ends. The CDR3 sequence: CASSRGQTTEAFF. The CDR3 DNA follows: TGCGCCAGCAGCCGAGGCCAGACCACTGAAGCTTTCTTT.

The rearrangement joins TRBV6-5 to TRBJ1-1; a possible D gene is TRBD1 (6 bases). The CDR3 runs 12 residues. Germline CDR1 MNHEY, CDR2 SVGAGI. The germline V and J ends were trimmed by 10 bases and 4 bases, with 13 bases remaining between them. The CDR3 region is CATQDRTTEAFF. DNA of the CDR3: TGTGCCACCCAGGACAGAACCACTGAAGCTTTCTTT.

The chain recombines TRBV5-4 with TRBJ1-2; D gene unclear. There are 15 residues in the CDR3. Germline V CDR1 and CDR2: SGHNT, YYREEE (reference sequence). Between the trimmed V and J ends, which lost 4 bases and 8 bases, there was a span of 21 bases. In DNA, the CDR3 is TGTGCCAGCAGCGAAGTACCGGGAGTGGTTGTCGGCTACACCTTC. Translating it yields CASSEVPGVVVGYTF.